Below are 8 T cell receptor beta chains sequenced from a single sample in a study of control samples from healthy donors and cancer patients. Generated by immunoSEQ multiplex PCR, the TCRdb table keeps only in-frame clones and is missing some. The repertoire holds 60,000 to 95,000 clones, with more than 80% as singletons. The material sequenced was blood. The receptors originated from a man aged 50 to 59 in good health.

The V gene is TRBV6-5, the J gene TRBJ2-5; TRBD2 aligns across 7 bases. This CDR3 is 14 amino acids long. After removal of 2 bases from V and 5 bases from J, the junction contained 5 bases not matched to a gene. Germline V gene sequence: CDR1 MNHEY, CDR2 SVGAGI. In DNA form, the CDR3 reads TGTGCCAGCAGTTACGGGGGAGGGCTTGAGACCCAGTACTTC. It encodes CASSYGGGLETQYF.

This chain joins TRBV5-1 and TRBJ1-1; no definite D call. The CDR3 consists of 13 residues. V was pared by 0 bases and J by 5 bases, with 8 bases between. Germline V CDR1 and CDR2: SGHRS, YFSETQ. CDR3 protein: CASSLGPGTEAFF. The CDR3 region has the DNA TGCGCCAGCAGCTTGGGCCCGGGGACTGAAGCTTTCTTT.

The genes are TRBV10-3 and TRBJ1-1; D call uncertain. This CDR3 region has 13 residues. The germline V gene has CDR1 ENHRY and CDR2 SYGVKD. V was shortened by 7 bases and J by 1 base, with 10 bases between the two germline ends. As DNA, the CDR3 is TGTGCCATCATGGGGAATAAGAACACTGAAGCTTTCTTT. Translation gives CAIMGNKNTEAFF.

V is TRBV30 and J is TRBJ2-1; TRBD2 matches at 8 bases. The length of the CDR3 is 13 residues. V gave up 1 base and J gave up 8 bases; unmatched junction bases: 4. Per germline, CDR1 GTSNPN and CDR2 SVGIG (reference sequence). The CDR3 DNA reads as TGTGCCTGGAGTGGCGGGACTAGGGATGAGCAGTTCTTC. Protein: CAWSGGTRDEQFF. The full variable domain, with the rest looked up from reference TRBV30 and TRBJ2-1, is SQTIHQWPATLVQPVGSPLSLECTVEGTSNPNLYWYRQAAGRGLQLLFYSVGIGQISSEVPQNLSASRPQDRQFILSSKKLLLSDSGFYLCAWSGGTRDEQFFGPGTRLTVL.

The count of this clone is one. The chain joins TRBV18 to TRBJ2-7; TRBD1 matches 9 bases. The J segment lost 6 bases and the V segment lost 3 bases, leaving 6 bases of the junction unmatched. The CDR3 has 14 residues. In germline, CDR1 is KGHSH, CDR2 LQKENI. The CDR3 reads CASSPGQGRSEQYF. The CDR3 bases are TGTGCCAGCTCACCCGGACAGGGGCGAAGCGAGCAGTACTTC.

The J gene is TRBJ2-7, the V gene TRBV7-2, with TRBD2 matching over 14 bases. Trimming took 5 bases from V and 7 from J; bases not matched to a gene: 1. The CDR3 is made up of 13 amino acids. CDR1 is SGHTA, CDR2 FQGNSA, per germline. This CDR3 reads CASSRLAGGEQYF. The CDR3 nucleotides read TGTGCCAGCAGCCGACTAGCGGGAGGGGAGCAGTACTTC.

This sequence joins TRBV21-1 and TRBJ2-2; the DNA was not compared with TRBD2, the D call given in the table. TRBV21-1 is noted as a pseudogene. The CDR3 has 15 residues. This CDR3 reads CASSKVAGATGELFF. The CDR3 region has the DNA TGTGCCAGCAGCAAAGTTGCGGGAGCGACCGGGGAGCTGTTTTTT.

CDR3 residues: CASSPSGMLNQPQHF. The DNA for the CDR3 is TGTGCCAGCAGCCCGTCCGGGATGCTCAATCAGCCCCAGCATTTT. The J gene is TRBJ1-5, the V gene TRBV6-5, with no clear D. V was shortened by 6 bases and J by 3 bases, with 15 bases between the two germline ends. Per the germline V gene, CDR1 is MNHEY and CDR2 is SVGAGI. The CDR3 runs 15 residues.